One and the same sample provided the 6 T cell receptor beta chains below, sequenced in a study of T cell changes during pregnancy in multiple sclerosis. Using immunoSEQ multiplex PCR, the repertoire was profiled, and TCRdb retains in-frame clones only, with some absent. The table includes 72,000 or so clones, 90% to 95% detected once. Sequencing used peripheral blood, obtained in the second trimester of pregnancy. All receptors come from a female donor with multiple sclerosis, enrolled in a pregnancy study.

This chain connects TRBV6-1 to TRBJ2-7; no reliable D call. This CDR3 spans 15 amino acids. Germline CDR1 reads MNHNS; CDR2 reads SASEGT. V dropped 1 base and J dropped 2 bases, with 12 bases sitting between them. The CDR3 sequence is CASSEVPIYTYEQYF. Here the CDR3 DNA reads TGTGCCAGCAGTGAAGTTCCGATTTACACCTACGAGCAGTACTTC.

The V and J genes are TRBV19 and TRBJ2-3, with 13 bases that match TRBD2. This CDR3 contains 17 residues. The germline gives CDR1 LNHDA, CDR2 SQIVND (reference sequence). V shed 3 bases, J shed 2 bases, and the junction held 5 bases outside the gene matches. CDR3 amino acids: CASSITGTSGVTDTQYF. CDR3 in DNA: TGTGCCAGTAGTATCACCGGGACTAGCGGGGTCACAGATACGCAGTATTTT.

The CDR3 nucleotides are TGTGCCAGTTCGCAGGCTACCAGCAGGGGTACGCAGTATTTT. Its translation: CASSQATSRGTQYF. The rearrangement links TRBV7-3 to TRBJ2-3; D perhaps matches TRBD1 (6 bases). The V gene's germline CDR1 is SGHTA and CDR2 FQGTGA. The CDR3 extends over 14 amino acids. Trimming removed 9 bases from V and 8 bases from J, with 21 bases in between. The whole variable domain, filled in from reference TRBV7-3 and TRBJ2-3, reads GAGVSQTPSNKVTEKGKYVELRCDPISGHTALYWYRQSLGQGPEFLIYFQGTGAADDSGLPNDRFFAVRPEGSVSTLKIQRTERGDSAVYLCASSQATSRGTQYFGPGTRLTVL.

This chain uses TRBV7-6 with TRBJ2-2, with a weak D call TRBD1 (5 bases). The germline V gene encodes CDR1 SGHVS and CDR2 FNYEAQ. This CDR3 comprises 16 residues. V lost 1 base and J lost 4, with 13 bases in between. The CDR3 sequence: CASSLVGRVSTGELFF. CDR3 DNA sequence: TGTGCCAGCAGCTTAGTTGGCAGGGTATCCACCGGGGAGCTGTTTTTT. The whole variable domain, filled in from reference TRBV7-6 and TRBJ2-2, reads GAGVSQSPRYKVTKRGQDVALRCDPISGHVSLYWYRQALGQGPEFLTYFNYEAQQDKSGLPNDRFSAERPEGSISTLTIQRTEQRDSAMYRCASSLVGRVSTGELFFGEGSRLTVL.

The V and J genes are TRBV5-6 and TRBJ1-5, with D tentatively TRBD1 (6 bases). The CDR3 covers 12 residues. Germline values: CDR1 SGHDT, CDR2 YYEEEE. Deletions cut 4 bases from V and 5 bases from J, with 7 bases between. The CDR3 DNA reads as TGTGCCAGCAGCCGACAGGATCAGCCCCAGCATTTT. Translation: CASSRQDQPQHF. Full variable domain (missing parts from reference TRBV5-6 and TRBJ1-5): DAGVTQSPTHLIKTRGQQVTLRCSPKSGHDTVSWYQQALGQGPQFIFQYYEEEERQRGNFPDRFSGHQFPNYSSELNVNALLLGDSALYLCASSRQDQPQHFGDGTRLSIL.

The rearrangement joins TRBV7-9 to TRBJ2-5, with D possibly TRBD2 on 6 matching bases. The CDR3 runs 15 residues. Germline lookup yields CDR1 SEHNR and CDR2 FQNEAQ (reference sequence). V lost 3 bases and J lost 4, with 15 bases in between. Here the CDR3 DNA reads TGTGCCAGCAGCTTCAGCCAGGACGGGGGAGAGACCCAGTACTTC. It specifies CASSFSQDGGETQYF.